The 28 T cell receptor beta chains below come from one sample, sequenced in a study of T cell responses to AZD1222 COVID-19 vaccine. Assay: immunoSEQ multiplex PCR; the TCRdb copy retains only in-frame clones and omits some. The table lists some 100,000 clones, about 93% of them singletons. Here the sequenced sample was peripheral blood, taken on day 0 of AZD1222 vaccination. These receptors were collected from an adult in good health.

V gene TRBV7-3 combines with J gene TRBJ2-1; TRBD2 aligns across 10 bases. Germline V CDR1 and CDR2: SGHTA, FQGTGA. The CDR3 consists of 16 residues. The junction had 9 bases not matched to a gene; V was cut back by 2 bases and J by 8 bases. CDR3 residues: CASSLDRLAGVDEQFF. The CDR3 DNA follows: TGTGCCAGCAGCTTAGATCGACTAGCGGGTGTGGATGAGCAGTTCTTC. Full variable domain (rest looked up from reference TRBV7-3 and TRBJ2-1): GAGVSQTPSNKVTEKGKYVELRCDPISGHTALYWYRQSLGQGPEFLIYFQGTGAADDSGLPNDRFFAVRPEGSVSTLKIQRTERGDSAVYLCASSLDRLAGVDEQFFGPGTRLTVL.

The rearrangement links TRBV7-3 to TRBJ1-1, with TRBD1 matching over 10 bases. In germline, CDR1 is SGHTA, CDR2 FQGTGA. V shed 1 base and J 2 bases; nucleotides not matched to a gene: 1. The CDR3 runs 15 residues. DNA for the CDR3: TGTGCCAGCAGCTTAATGACAGGGGGCAACACTGAAGCTTTCTTT. It encodes CASSLMTGGNTEAFF.

V gene TRBV28 combines with J gene TRBJ1-2; D gene unclear. This CDR3 region has 16 residues. Germline CDR1 and CDR2: MDHEN and SYDVKM. V was clipped by 6 bases and J by 0 bases, with 17 bases between them. This CDR3 reads CASRLRSVTTNYGYTF. The CDR3 nucleotides are TGTGCCAGCAGGCTAAGGAGCGTCACCACTAACTATGGCTACACCTTC.

This clone was seen only once. This chain connects TRBV2 to TRBJ1-2; D might be TRBD1 (5 bases). Between the trimmed V and J ends, which lost 7 bases and 6 bases, there was a span of 21 bases. Germline-derived CDR1 and CDR2 are SNHLY and FYNNEI. This CDR3 is 15 amino acids long. The CDR3 here is CASTEAVFGGDGYTF. In nucleotides, the CDR3 is TGTGCCAGCACCGAAGCGGTGTTTGGGGGAGATGGCTACACCTTC.

The chain is built from TRBV6-6 and TRBJ1-1, with TRBD1 identical over 7 bases. V trimming: 6 bases; J trimming: 10 bases; junction bases outside the gene matches: 17. Looked up from germline, CDR1 is MNHNY and CDR2 is SVGAGI (reference sequence). The CDR3 runs 15 residues. In DNA, the CDR3 is TGTGCCAGCAGACAGGGGACCTCGGGGGCGGTGGGAGCTTTCTTT. Translation gives CASRQGTSGAVGAFF.

The chain recombines TRBV6-1 with TRBJ2-3; D gene uncertain. Per germline, CDR1 MNHNS and CDR2 SASEGT. The CDR3 spans 16 residues. Trimming removed 1 base from V and 2 bases from J, with 13 bases in between. CDR3 in amino acids: CASSEGGFGITDTQYF. CDR3 DNA sequence: TGTGCCAGCAGTGAAGGTGGGTTCGGCATCACAGATACGCAGTATTTT.

CDR3: CASSVASGRSPGELFF. In DNA, the CDR3 is TGTGCCAGCAGTGTGGCTAGCGGGAGATCCCCCGGGGAGCTGTTTTTT. The chain has TRBV6-4 and TRBJ2-2; the match to TRBD2 covers 10 bases. Germline V gene lookup returns CDR1 MRHNA and CDR2 SNTAGT. The V gene end was trimmed by 4 bases and the J gene end by 6 bases; junction bases not matched to a gene: 8. CDR3 length: 16 residues.

The chain is built from TRBV6-5 and TRBJ2-7, with a weak D call TRBD1 (6 bases). Trimming took 9 bases from V and 1 from J, leaving 13 bases between them. The CDR3 has 13 amino acids. Germline V gene data show CDR1 as MNHEY and CDR2 as SVGAGI. CDR3 loop: CASTDRGSYEQYF. CDR3 DNA: TGTGCCAGTACGGACAGAGGATCCTACGAGCAGTACTTC.

This clone was detected once. This chain uses TRBV27 with TRBJ2-1; maybe TRBD1 (5 bases). Trimming took off 3 bases at V and 7 bases at J, with 16 bases between the two ends. Germline assignment: CDR1 MNHEY and CDR2 SMNVEV (reference sequence). This CDR3 is 15 amino acids long. CDR3 amino acids: CASSFGHPLVNEQFF. DNA of the CDR3: TGTGCCAGCAGTTTCGGACACCCTTTGGTGAATGAGCAGTTCTTC.

V and J are TRBV5-1 and TRBJ2-7; D possibly corresponds to TRBD2 (5 bases). V was shortened by 4 bases and J by 4 bases, with 18 bases between the two germline ends. Germline-derived CDR1 and CDR2 are SGHRS and YFSETQ. This CDR3 is 15 amino acids long. The CDR3 sequence is CASSPSTRRTYEQYF. For the CDR3, the DNA is TGCGCCAGCAGCCCCTCTACGAGGCGGACTTACGAGCAGTACTTC.

This chain connects TRBV10-1 to TRBJ2-3; 8 bases map to TRBD2. CDR1 WNHNN and CDR2 SYGVQD come from the germline V gene (reference sequence). This CDR3 region has 16 residues. J gave up 4 bases and V 0 bases, and 6 bases lay outside the gene matches. The DNA for the CDR3 is TGCGCCAGCAGTGAGTCATCGGGAGGGAAGTCAGATACGCAGTATTTT. This translates into CASSESSGGKSDTQYF.

The chain combines TRBV27 with TRBJ2-5, with TRBD2 identical over 12 bases. The CDR3 sequence is 18 residues long. The V and J ends lost 2 bases and 4 bases, in that order; junction bases with no gene match: 11. CDR1 and CDR2 from the germline V gene are MNHEY and SMNVEV (reference sequence). The CDR3 sequence: CASSLGLAGGPPPETQYF. CDR3 in DNA: TGTGCCAGCAGTTTAGGTCTAGCGGGAGGGCCACCCCCAGAGACCCAGTACTTC.

The V call is TRBV18, the J call TRBJ1-2; no firm D call. Germline loops: CDR1 KGHSH, CDR2 LQKENI. The length of the CDR3 is 12 residues. Trimming stripped 3 bases from V and 5 bases from J, with 7 bases between. CDR3 in DNA: TGTGCCAGCTCACCCCAGGCGTATGGCTACACCTTC. This translates into CASSPQAYGYTF.

The chain uses TRBV6-5 and TRBJ1-5; 7 bases are shared with TRBD1. CDR3 size: 16 residues. Per germline, CDR1 MNHEY and CDR2 SVGAGI. Trimming removed 4 bases from V and 1 base from J; junction bases left unmatched: 7. The CDR3 nucleotides read TGTGCCAGCAGTTCGCGGACAGGAATGAGCAATCAGCCCCAGCATTTT. Amino acid sequence: CASSSRTGMSNQPQHF.

J is TRBJ2-3 and V is TRBV27; TRBD1 agrees at 10 bases. Per germline, CDR1 MNHEY and CDR2 SMNVEV (reference sequence). The CDR3 is 14 residues long. V shed 6 bases and J 2 bases; nucleotides not matched to a gene: 2. The CDR3 coding sequence is TGTGCCAGCAGCCGACAGGGGGCCACAGATACGCAGTATTTT. The encoded protein is CASSRQGATDTQYF.

This clone was seen only a few times. The rearrangement joins TRBV18 to TRBJ2-5; 12 positions match TRBD2. The J segment lost 0 bases and the V segment lost 5 bases, leaving 4 bases of the junction unmatched. This CDR3 has 16 residues. Germline-derived CDR1 and CDR2 are KGHSH and LQKENI. The DNA of the CDR3 is TGTGCCAGCTCAGGAGGACTAGCGGGAAACCAAGAGACCCAGTACTTC. Encoded protein: CASSGGLAGNQETQYF.

The V call is TRBV11-3, the J call TRBJ2-2; 8 bases line up with TRBD2. The germline V gene has CDR1 SGHNT and CDR2 YENEEA. V was pared by 3 bases and J by 1 base, with 7 bases of the junction left unmatched. The CDR3 has 17 amino acids. CDR3 in amino acids: CASSLGPSGLNTGELFF. The CDR3 nucleotides are TGTGCCAGCAGCTTGGGGCCTAGCGGGCTGAACACCGGGGAGCTGTTTTTT.

CDR3 sequence (DNA): TGCGCCAGCAGCCAAGATCAAGAGGGCGTAAGACCCCAGCATTTT. The encoded protein is CASSQDQEGVRPQHF. The chain has TRBV4-1 and TRBJ1-5; D remains unclear. This CDR3 comprises 15 residues. From germline, CDR1 is MGHRA and CDR2 YSYEKL. Trimming left V 0 bases short and J 10 bases short, with 16 bases between.

The chain links TRBV21-1 to TRBJ2-7; the D call TRBD1 from the table was never checked on the DNA. TRBV21-1 is noted as a pseudogene. The CDR3 runs 14 residues. The CDR3 loop is CASFGQVVGYEQYF. CDR3 DNA sequence: TGTGCCAGCTTCGGACAGGTCGTAGGCTACGAGCAGTACTTC.

The chain links TRBV19 to TRBJ1-2; the D gene is possibly TRBD1 (5 bases). V lost 4 bases and J lost 3, with 9 bases in between. Germline CDR1 is LNHDA and CDR2 is SQIVND (reference sequence). This CDR3 contains 13 residues. The CDR3 region is CASSTGRYYGYTF. The CDR3 region has the DNA TGTGCCAGTAGTACGGGGCGGTACTATGGCTACACCTTC.

The J gene is TRBJ2-7, the V gene TRBV18; D is ambiguous. V dropped 3 bases and J dropped 1 base, with 7 bases sitting between them. The CDR3 covers 13 residues. Germline V gene sequence: CDR1 KGHSH, CDR2 LQKENI. CDR3 protein: CASSPPASYEQYF. CDR3 bases: TGTGCCAGCTCACCCCCGGCGTCCTACGAGCAGTACTTC.

J is TRBJ2-4 and V is TRBV29-1, with a tentative D call TRBD1 (6 bases). The CDR3 has 15 amino acids. The germline V and J ends were trimmed by 6 bases and 1 base, with 16 bases remaining between them. Germline V CDR1 and CDR2: SQVTM, ANQGSEA. The CDR3 nucleotides are TGCAGCGTAGCCCAGGGGCAGGGGGCCAAAAACATTCAGTACTTC. Protein: CSVAQGQGAKNIQYF.

This clone has a handful of counts. The chain carries TRBV20-1 and TRBJ2-7; no clear D gene. Trimming cost V 3 bases and J 4 bases, with 4 bases left between them. In germline, CDR1 is DFQATT, CDR2 SNEGSKA (reference sequence). This CDR3 is built from 10 residues. CDR3 residues: CSASWYEQYF. The CDR3, as DNA: TGCAGTGCTAGTTGGTACGAGCAGTACTTC.

The genes are TRBV9 and TRBJ2-5; the D is unclear. The CDR3 covers 14 residues. V lost 1 base and J lost 5, with 12 bases in between. In germline, CDR1 is SGDLS, CDR2 YYNGEE. DNA of the CDR3: TGTGCCAGCAGCGTACAGTCCGACGGGGAGACCCAGTACTTC. This sequence encodes CASSVQSDGETQYF.

The chain couples TRBV7-9 to TRBJ2-7; 8 nucleotides agree with TRBD1. Germline CDR1 SEHNR, CDR2 FQNEAQ (reference sequence). V trimming: 5 bases; J trimming: 2 bases; junction bases outside the gene matches: 8. This CDR3 is 15 amino acids long. The CDR3: CASSPRTGSAYEQYF. The CDR3 nucleotides read TGTGCCAGCAGCCCACGGACAGGGTCGGCCTACGAGCAGTACTTC.

V gene TRBV2 combines with J gene TRBJ1-2; 9 nucleotides align to TRBD1. Germline V gene lookup returns CDR1 SNHLY and CDR2 FYNNEI. The junction had 7 bases not matched to a gene; V was cut back by 7 bases and J by 1 base. The CDR3 has 15 residues. Written as DNA, the CDR3 is TGTGCCAGCATCTCCGGACAGGGGAGTAACTATGGCTACACCTTC. Amino acid sequence: CASISGQGSNYGYTF. Complete variable domain (other parts from reference TRBV2 and TRBJ1-2): EPEVTQTPSHQVTQMGQEVILRCVPISNHLYFYWYRQILGQKVEFLVSFYNNEISEKSEIFDDQFSVERPDGSNFTLKIRSTKLEDSAMYFCASISGQGSNYGYTFGSGTRLTVV.

The rearrangement joins TRBV19 to TRBJ2-7; D uncertain. The CDR3 contains 13 residues. Germline V gene lookup returns CDR1 LNHDA and CDR2 SQIVND (reference sequence). Trimming removed 1 base from V and 2 bases from J, with 6 bases in between. CDR3 sequence: CASSIAGPYEQYF. The CDR3 region has the DNA TGTGCCAGTAGTATAGCGGGTCCCTACGAGCAGTACTTC.

The chain carries TRBV27 and TRBJ1-6, with no clear D. From germline, CDR1 is MNHEY and CDR2 SMNVEV (reference sequence). With 6 bases removed from V and 9 bases from J, the gap between germline ends came to 18 bases. CDR3 length: 15 amino acids. In DNA, the CDR3 is TGTGCCAGCAGCTTAGAAAAGCGGGGAGGTTCACCCCTCCACTTT. It yields the protein CASSLEKRGGSPLHF.